This T cell receptor (beta chain) emerged from a study of early T cells in non-severe SARS-CoV-2 infection. CDR1 is DFQATT and CDR2 is SNEGSKA in the germline V gene (reference sequence). V lost 3 bases to trimming and J lost 0 bases, with 5 bases between them. The CDR3 runs to 12 residues. This clonotype has at least ten counts. Its antigen is undetermined. Individual cDNA molecules each received unique molecular identifiers attached to them. TCRdb reprocessed the 5' RACE reads with MiXCR, giving one entry per CDR3 protein. This table has some 87,000 distinct CDR3 sequences, roughly 15% appearing once. Study-wide findings and caveats: There was a bias toward anti-spike CD8 responses in VDJdb matching, which missed private and CD4 specificities.

The clonotype originates from an adult who was a healthcare worker with PCR-confirmed SARS-CoV-2 infection or an uninfected control (not recorded which). The genes are TRBV20-1 and TRBJ1-1; no reliable D call. Specimen: whole blood. CDR3 region: CSASGLNTEAFF. The CDR3 bases are TGCAGTGCTAGTGGTCTGAACACTGAAGCTTTCTTT.